The 24 T cell receptor beta chains presented below share a single source sample, sequenced in a study of OX40 agonist ivuxolimab in advanced cancers. Here immunoSEQ multiplex PCR was the method, and the copy in TCRdb shows in-frame clones only, minus some. The sample includes about 48,000 clones, around 90% of them seen just once. The specimen comprised CD4+ or CD8+ T cells sorted from blood, sampled in a trial of the OX40 agonist ivuxolimab. All receptors derive from an adult with an advanced solid tumor such as melanoma, head and neck, liver or kidney cancer.

The chain uses TRBV6-6 and TRBJ2-5, with 8 bases that match TRBD2. Germline trimming cut 6 bases from V and 4 bases from J; bases unmatched to any gene: 4. CDR1 is MNHNY, CDR2 SVGAGI, per germline (reference sequence). The CDR3 has 13 residues. As DNA, the CDR3 is TGTGCCAGCAGGTCGGGGGGGCGAGAGACCCAGTACTTC. It specifies CASRSGGRETQYF.

The DNA of the CDR3 is TGTGCCAGCACCCTTTCGACAGCCCGGTGGGGCGAGCAGTACGTC. Amino acid sequence: CASTLSTARWGEQYV. V usage is TRBV2 and J usage is TRBJ2-7; the D gene is possibly TRBD1 (5 bases). The CDR3 has 15 amino acids. Germline values: CDR1 SNHLY, CDR2 FYNNEI. Trimming stripped 7 bases from V and 6 bases from J, with 22 bases between.

CDR3 loop: CASSSKSEAPLPDTQYF. The CDR3 bases are TGCGCCAGCAGCAGCAAGTCGGAGGCCCCTCTCCCAGATACGCAGTATTTT. The chain couples TRBV5-1 to TRBJ2-3, with D maybe TRBD2 (5 bases). The CDR3 loop spans 17 amino acids. The germline V and J ends were trimmed by 4 bases and 4 bases, with 22 bases remaining between them. CDR1 is SGHRS, CDR2 YFSETQ, per germline. Drawing the rest from reference TRBV5-1 and TRBJ2-3, the complete variable domain is KAGVTQTPRYLIKTRGQQVTLSCSPISGHRSVSWYQQTPGQGLQFLFEYFSETQRNKGNFPGRFSGRQFSNSRSEMNVSTLELGDSALYLCASSSKSEAPLPDTQYFGPGTRLTVL.

The chain has TRBV6-5 and TRBJ2-1; no definite D call. The length of the CDR3 is 12 residues. The V end lost 2 bases, the J end lost 6 bases, and 5 bases lay between the germline ends. The V gene's germline CDR1 is MNHEY and CDR2 SVGAGI. CDR3 sequence (DNA): TGTGCCAGCAGTTACAACTCCAATGAGCAGTTCTTC. Translating gives CASSYNSNEQFF.

This sequence joins TRBV6-6 and TRBJ2-7; 7 positions agree with TRBD1. CDR3 length: 13 residues. The ends lost 5 bases at V and 7 bases at J; junction bases unmatched: 8. Germline V gene lookup returns CDR1 MNHNY and CDR2 SVGAGI (reference sequence). The CDR3 bases are TGTGCCAGCAGTACATCAGGGGGTAAAGAGCAGTACGTC. Residues: CASSTSGGKEQYV.

The V gene is TRBV7-9, the J gene TRBJ2-1, with D possibly TRBD1 on 7 matching bases. Germline CDR1 SEHNR, CDR2 FQNEAQ (reference sequence). The CDR3 has 16 amino acids. Trimming removed 0 bases at V and 5 bases at J, with 14 bases between. The CDR3 spells CASSLARGGGNNEQFF. CDR3 coding DNA: TGTGCCAGCAGCTTAGCTAGAGGGGGCGGGAACAATGAGCAGTTCTTC.

The genes are TRBV4-2 and TRBJ2-2; 8 bases map to TRBD1. The V segment lost 4 bases and the J segment 4 bases; nucleotides outside the gene matches: 2. CDR1 and CDR2 from the germline V gene are LGHNA and YNFKEQ. The CDR3 spans 14 residues. As DNA, the CDR3 is TGTGCCAGCAGCCCAGACAGGGGCACCGGGGAGCTGTTTTTT. It yields the protein CASSPDRGTGELFF.

V and J are TRBV5-1 and TRBJ1-1, with TRBD1 matching over 8 bases. The V segment lost 3 bases and the J segment 1 base; nucleotides outside the gene matches: 5. Germline V gene data show CDR1 as SGHRS and CDR2 as YFSETQ. The CDR3 is 15 amino acids. DNA for the CDR3: TGCGCCAGCAGCTACGGACAGGGCGGGAACACTGAAGCTTTCTTT. Translating it yields CASSYGQGGNTEAFF.

V and J are TRBV13 and TRBJ2-3; D perhaps matches TRBD2 (7 bases). CDR3 length: 14 amino acids. Germline values: CDR1 PRHDT, CDR2 FYEKMQ (reference sequence). V lost 7 bases, J lost 5 bases, and 16 bases lay in between. The CDR3 loop reads CASTSGGLEDTQYF. Here the CDR3 DNA reads TGTGCCAGCACTTCCGGGGGGCTGGAAGATACGCAGTATTTT.

The chain links TRBV19 to TRBJ1-5; 7 nucleotides match TRBD1. This CDR3 is 14 amino acids long. The trim removed 5 bases at V and 4 bases at J, leaving 5 bases unmatched. Germline CDR1 reads LNHDA; CDR2 reads SQIVND (reference sequence). In nucleotides, the CDR3 is TGTGCCAGTAGTTCCGGGACAGAAAATCAGCCCCAGCATTTT. The encoded protein is CASSSGTENQPQHF. Full variable domain (missing parts from reference TRBV19 and TRBJ1-5): DGGITQSPKYLFRKEGQNVTLSCEQNLNHDAMYWYRQDPGQGLRLIYYSQIVNDFQKGDIAEGYSVSREKKESFPLTVTSAQKNPTAFYLCASSSGTENQPQHFGDGTRLSIL.

The chain employs TRBV10-3 and TRBJ2-7; tentative D call: TRBD1 (6 bases). In germline, CDR1 is ENHRY, CDR2 SYGVKD. CDR3 size: 13 residues. Trimming stripped 6 bases from V and 2 bases from J, with 11 bases between. The CDR3 is CAIRGDNAYEQYF. The CDR3 nucleotides read TGTGCCATCAGAGGGGACAATGCCTACGAGCAGTACTTC.

The chain combines TRBV7-9 with TRBJ1-4, with D perhaps TRBD1 (6 bases). The CDR3 runs 16 residues. V was clipped by 1 base and J by 4 bases, with 13 bases between them. Germline assignment: CDR1 SEHNR and CDR2 FQNEAQ (reference sequence). The CDR3 nucleotides are TGTGCCAGCAGCTTAGTCGCGGGGGCCTTTAATGAAAAACTGTTTTTT. Amino acids: CASSLVAGAFNEKLFF.

As to this clone: Other DNA sequences in the sample encode the same CDR3. The V gene is TRBV5-6, the J gene TRBJ1-1, with D hard to call. CDR1 is SGHDT and CDR2 is YYEEEE in the germline V gene. V was clipped by 2 bases and J by 5 bases, with 7 bases between them. The CDR3 runs to 12 residues. CDR3 loop: CASSLRGTEAFF. The CDR3 DNA sequence: TGTGCCAGCAGCTTACGCGGGACTGAAGCTTTCTTT.

This chain connects TRBV5-4 to TRBJ1-1; D is ambiguous. V shed 0 bases and J shed 0 bases, with 9 bases lying between them. The CDR3 runs 15 residues. CDR1 is SGHNT and CDR2 is YYREEE in the germline V gene (reference sequence). CDR3 DNA sequence: TGTGCCAGCAGCTTGGGCCCCGGTATGAACACTGAAGCTTTCTTT. This codes for CASSLGPGMNTEAFF. Drawing the rest from reference TRBV5-4 and TRBJ1-1, the complete variable domain is ETGVTQSPTHLIKTRGQQVTLRCSSQSGHNTVSWYQQALGQGPQFIFQYYREEENGRGNFPPRFSGLQFPNYSSELNVNALELDDSALYLCASSLGPGMNTEAFFGQGTRLTVV.

CDR3 nucleotide sequence: TGTGCCACCAGCGACCGGGACAGGGGTTTATTGAATCAGCCCCAGCATTTT. This translates into CATSDRDRGLLNQPQHF. V is TRBV15 and J is TRBJ1-5, with 10 bases aligning to TRBD1. The germline CDR1 and CDR2 sequences are LNHNV and YYDKDF (reference sequence). CDR3 length: 17 amino acids. The junction had 11 bases not matched to a gene; V was cut back by 5 bases and J by 4 bases.

The V gene is TRBV5-4, the J gene TRBJ1-1, with a possible D match to TRBD1 (5 bases). The V end lost 0 bases, the J end lost 4 bases, and 16 bases lay between the germline ends. CDR1 is SGHNT, CDR2 YYREEE, per germline (reference sequence). This CDR3 comprises 16 residues. The CDR3 region is CASSLDVVGVSTEAFF. CDR3 nucleotide sequence: TGTGCCAGCAGCTTGGACGTCGTAGGGGTGAGCACTGAAGCTTTCTTT.

The V gene is TRBV5-8, the J gene TRBJ2-7, with D maybe TRBD1 (6 bases). There are 16 residues in the CDR3. From germline, CDR1 is SGHTS and CDR2 YDEGEE. Trimming took 6 bases from V and 4 from J, leaving 23 bases between them. The CDR3 reads CASTSSGHRRFYEQYV. In DNA, the CDR3 is TGTGCCAGCACCTCTTCGGGACATCGAAGATTTTACGAGCAGTACGTC.

This clone appeared a single time. This sequence joins TRBV5-1 and TRBJ2-5, with 13 bases lining up with TRBD2. Germline-derived CDR1 and CDR2 are SGHRS and YFSETQ. The CDR3 has 16 amino acids. V shed 3 bases and J 5 bases; nucleotides not matched to a gene: 7. Written as DNA, the CDR3 is TGCGCCAGCAGCTCCAGACTAGCGGGGGGCTCGGAGACCCAGTACTTC. Translated, it gives CASSSRLAGGSETQYF.

CDR3 loop: CASSQDLDPGELFF. The CDR3 region has the DNA TGTGCCAGCAGCCAAGATCTGGACCCCGGGGAGCTGTTTTTT. This chain uses TRBV4-2 with TRBJ2-2; no definite D call. The germline V gene has CDR1 LGHNA and CDR2 YNFKEQ. V was cut by 0 bases and J by 6 bases, with 8 bases left in between. The length of the CDR3 is 14 residues.

The chain recombines TRBV11-2 with TRBJ2-5; 9 bases line up with TRBD2. Germline loops: CDR1 SGHAT, CDR2 FQNNGV. The CDR3 sequence is 16 residues long. J gave up 2 bases and V 6 bases, and 10 bases lay outside the gene matches. The CDR3 here is CASRSVIAGAQETQYF. As DNA, the CDR3 is TGTGCCAGCAGATCCGTTATAGCGGGGGCTCAAGAGACCCAGTACTTC.

The rearrangement joins TRBV6-1 to TRBJ1-2; the D gene is possibly TRBD1 (6 bases). The CDR3 runs to 15 residues. Trimming shortened V by 3 bases and J by 4 bases, and 15 bases separated the two germline ends. The V gene's germline CDR1 is MNHNS and CDR2 SASEGT. As DNA, the CDR3 is TGTGCCAGCAGTGACTCCGACAGGATGGTCTATGGCTACACCTTC. Protein product: CASSDSDRMVYGYTF.

The CDR3 region is CASSRSSGGYNEQFF. CDR3 in DNA: TGTGCCAGCAGTCGATCTAGCGGGGGTTATAATGAGCAGTTCTTC. The chain links TRBV6-6 to TRBJ2-1; TRBD2 aligns across 10 bases. There are 15 residues in the CDR3. In germline, CDR1 is MNHNY, CDR2 SVGAGI (reference sequence). V trimming: 5 bases; J trimming: 7 bases; junction bases outside the gene matches: 8.

The chain combines TRBV7-8 with TRBJ2-7; 10 bases agree with TRBD2. CDR1 is SGHVS and CDR2 is FQNEAQ in the germline V gene. V trimming: 5 bases; J trimming: 4 bases; junction bases outside the gene matches: 5. The CDR3 is 14 amino acids. For the CDR3, the DNA is TGTGCCAGCAGCGCCACTAGCGGGAATTACGAGCAGTACGTC. Translation: CASSATSGNYEQYV.

The chain joins TRBV5-6 to TRBJ2-7; D is undetermined. This CDR3 comprises 11 residues. V shed 0 bases and J shed 7 bases, with 5 bases lying between them. CDR1 SGHDT and CDR2 YYEEEE come from the germline V gene. CDR3 protein: CASSLESEQYV. The CDR3 coding sequence is TGTGCCAGCAGCTTGGAGTCGGAGCAGTACGTC.